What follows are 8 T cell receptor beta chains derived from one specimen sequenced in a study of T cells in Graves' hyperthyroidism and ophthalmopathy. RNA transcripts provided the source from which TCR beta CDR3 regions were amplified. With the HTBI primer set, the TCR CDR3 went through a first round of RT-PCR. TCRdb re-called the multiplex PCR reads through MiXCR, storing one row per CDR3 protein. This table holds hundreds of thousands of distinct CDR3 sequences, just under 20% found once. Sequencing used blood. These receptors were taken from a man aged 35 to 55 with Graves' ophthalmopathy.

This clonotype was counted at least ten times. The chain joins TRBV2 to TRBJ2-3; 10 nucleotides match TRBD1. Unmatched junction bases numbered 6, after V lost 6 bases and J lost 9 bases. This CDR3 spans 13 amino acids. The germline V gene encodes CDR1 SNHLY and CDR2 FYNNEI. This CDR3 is CASRGTGVGTQYF. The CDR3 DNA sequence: TGTGCCAGCAGGGGGACAGGGGTCGGGACGCAGTATTTT.

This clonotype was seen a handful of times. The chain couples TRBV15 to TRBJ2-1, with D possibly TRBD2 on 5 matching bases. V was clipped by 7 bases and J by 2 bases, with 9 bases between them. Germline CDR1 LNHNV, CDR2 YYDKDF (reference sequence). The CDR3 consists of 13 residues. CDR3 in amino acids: CATKGETYNEQFF. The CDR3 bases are TGTGCCACCAAGGGAGAGACCTACAATGAGCAGTTCTTC.

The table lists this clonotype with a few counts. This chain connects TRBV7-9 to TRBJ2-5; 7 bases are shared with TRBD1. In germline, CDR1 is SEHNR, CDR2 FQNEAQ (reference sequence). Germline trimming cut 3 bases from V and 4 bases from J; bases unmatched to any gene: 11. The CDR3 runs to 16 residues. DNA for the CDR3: TGTGCCAGCAGCTTTTCCGTGACAGGGTCGGGAGAGACCCAGTACTTC. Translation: CASSFSVTGSGETQYF.

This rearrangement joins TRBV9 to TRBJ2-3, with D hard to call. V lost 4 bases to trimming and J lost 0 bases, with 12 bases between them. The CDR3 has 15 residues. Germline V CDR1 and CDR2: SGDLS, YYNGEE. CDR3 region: CASSSRVESTDTQYF. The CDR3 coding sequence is TGTGCCAGCAGCTCTAGGGTTGAGAGCACAGATACGCAGTATTTT.

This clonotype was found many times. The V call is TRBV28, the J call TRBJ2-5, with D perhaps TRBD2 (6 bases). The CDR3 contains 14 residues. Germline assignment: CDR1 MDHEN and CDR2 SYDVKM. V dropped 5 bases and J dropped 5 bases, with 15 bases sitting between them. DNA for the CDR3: TGTGCCAGCAGTGGGTCGGCGGGAAAGGAGACCCAGTACTTC. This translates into CASSGSAGKETQYF.

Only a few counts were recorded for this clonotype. CDR3 nucleotide sequence: TGCAGTGCCCGTAAGAGCGGGAGGCCGGACTCCTACGAGCAGTACTTC. It translates to CSARKSGRPDSYEQYF. V usage is TRBV20-1 and J usage is TRBJ2-7, with 9 bases fitting TRBD2. The V gene end was trimmed by 6 bases and the J gene end by 0 bases; junction bases not matched to a gene: 12. The CDR3 spans 16 residues. In germline, CDR1 is DFQATT, CDR2 SNEGSKA (reference sequence).

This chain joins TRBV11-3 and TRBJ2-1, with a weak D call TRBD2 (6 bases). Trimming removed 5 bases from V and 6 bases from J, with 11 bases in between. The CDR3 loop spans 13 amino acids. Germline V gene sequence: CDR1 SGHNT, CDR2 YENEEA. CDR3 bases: TGTGCCAGCAGCCCCCGGGAGTTCAATGAGCAGTTCTTC. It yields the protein CASSPREFNEQFF.

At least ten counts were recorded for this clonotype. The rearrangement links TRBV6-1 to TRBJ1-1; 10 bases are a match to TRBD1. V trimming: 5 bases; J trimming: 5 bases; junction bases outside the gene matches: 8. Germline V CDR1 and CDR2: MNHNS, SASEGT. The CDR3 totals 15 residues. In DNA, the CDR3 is TGTGCCAGCAGTAAGGGACAGGGGTTTAGAACTGAAGCTTTCTTT. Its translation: CASSKGQGFRTEAFF.